This T cell receptor beta chain emerged from a study of blood T cell repertoires in COVID-19. Sequenced by immunoSEQ multiplex PCR; TCRdb stores in-frame clones only, minus some. The sample includes about 300,000 clones, nearly 90% of them seen just once. This receptor was identified in a woman in her forties or fifties who had been exposed to COVID-19. The sample comprised PBMCs or T cells enriched from blood (not recorded which).

The CDR3 is CATSDSWETQYF. The CDR3, as DNA: TGTGCCACCAGTGATAGCTGGGAGACCCAGTACTTC. The chain combines TRBV24-1 with TRBJ2-5; D gene uncertain. The CDR3 totals 12 residues. The germline CDR1 and CDR2 sequences are KGHDR and SFDVKD. Trimming shortened V by 3 bases and J by 5 bases, and 6 bases separated the two germline ends.